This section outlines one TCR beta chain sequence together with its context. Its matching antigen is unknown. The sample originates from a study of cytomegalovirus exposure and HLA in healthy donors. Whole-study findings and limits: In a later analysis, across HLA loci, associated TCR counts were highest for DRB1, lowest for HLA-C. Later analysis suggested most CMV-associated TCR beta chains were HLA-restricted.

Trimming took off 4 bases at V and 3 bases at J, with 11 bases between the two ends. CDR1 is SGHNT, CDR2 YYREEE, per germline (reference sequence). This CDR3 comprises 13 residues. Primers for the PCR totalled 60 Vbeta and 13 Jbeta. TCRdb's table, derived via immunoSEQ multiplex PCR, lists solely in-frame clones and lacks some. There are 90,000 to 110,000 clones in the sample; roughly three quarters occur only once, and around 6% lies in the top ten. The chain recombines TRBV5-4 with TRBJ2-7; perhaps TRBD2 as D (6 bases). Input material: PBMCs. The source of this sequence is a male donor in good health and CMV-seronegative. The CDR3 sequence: CASSGGYLYEQYF. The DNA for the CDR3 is TGTGCCAGCAGCGGAGGGTACCTCTACGAGCAGTACTTC.